The next 8 T cell receptor beta chains were all read from a single sample in a study of breast tumors, draining lymph nodes, adjacent tissues. TCRdb called the multiplex PCR reads again in MiXCR, with one record for every CDR3 protein. The sample carries over 130,000 distinct CDR3 sequences, about 33% recorded once. Samples came from axillary lymph nodes draining the breast cancer. Source material: axillary lymph node tissue. These receptors originate from a female donor with breast cancer. Some clones in this sample may be carry-over from other donors' samples.

At least ten counts were recorded for this clonotype. The chain has TRBV29-1 and TRBJ1-2; TRBD1 might be the D (6 bases). The CDR3 spans 13 residues. Trimming took off 5 bases at V and 4 bases at J, with 14 bases between the two ends. Germline lookup yields CDR1 SQVTM and CDR2 ANQGSEA. Written as DNA, the CDR3 is TGCAGCGTTAGTGACAGGCAAATCTATGGCTACACCTTC. It codes for CSVSDRQIYGYTF.

The CDR3 reads CASSEDSGGGGDTQYF. The CDR3 nucleotides are TGTGCCAGCAGCGAGGACTCAGGGGGGGGCGGAGATACGCAGTATTTT. This sequence joins TRBV7-2 and TRBJ2-3; either TRBD1 or TRBD2 may supply D (7 bases each). Germline-derived CDR1 and CDR2 are SGHTA and FQGNSA. The CDR3 extends over 16 amino acids. V was cut by 5 bases and J by 5 bases, with 20 bases left in between.

This clonotype was recorded once. Since the CDR3 does not end with the conserved phenylalanine or tryptophan, this likely comes from a read error. It is unclear where the CDR3 begins or ends on the DNA, so no DNA is shown, and the CDR3 is as TCRdb lists it. The chain uses TRBV29-1 and TRBJ1-6; the tabulated D call, TRBD1, remains unverified against the DNA. The CDR3 is 14 amino acids long, termini counted. The germline gives CDR1 SQVTM, CDR2 ANQGSEA. CDR3 loop: CSVGAAPIIHPPPL.

In this sample, this clonotype turned up many times. The chain carries TRBV7-2 and TRBJ2-1; a weak D match, TRBD1 (5 bases). CDR1 is SGHTA and CDR2 is FQGNSA in the germline V gene. V was pared by 1 base and J by 2 bases, with 9 bases between. CDR3 length: 15 amino acids. Here the CDR3 DNA reads TGTGCCAGCAGCTTAGGACAGCAGGCCTACAATGAGCAGTTCTTC. Its protein is CASSLGQQAYNEQFF.

This clonotype has ten or more counts. The chain combines TRBV4-2 with TRBJ1-3; D is ambiguous. Trimming took 0 bases from V and 4 from J, leaving 16 bases between them. The CDR3 loop spans 17 amino acids. The germline V gene has CDR1 LGHNA and CDR2 YNFKEQ. For the CDR3, the DNA is TGTGCCAGCAGCCAAGATCACGGCAGGCAACCGGGAAACACCATATATTTT. It encodes CASSQDHGRQPGNTIYF.

This clonotype was detected many times. The CDR3 sequence: CASSPAGTANEKLFF. CDR3 coding DNA: TGTGCCAGCTCCCCCGCCGGGACAGCAAATGAAAAACTGTTTTTT. The rearrangement links TRBV6-2 or TRBV6-3 to TRBJ1-4; 7 bases align to TRBD1. CDR1 MNHEY and CDR2 SVGEGT come from the germline V gene. Trimming took 8 bases from V and 5 from J; bases not matched to a gene: 11. The CDR3 has 15 residues.

This clonotype occurred many times. Germline and junction disagree at one end, which may indicate a read error. The J gene is TRBJ1-3, the V gene TRBV4-3; D call uncertain. CDR3 size: 14 residues. The germline CDR1 and CDR2 sequences are LGHNA and YSLEER. This CDR3 is CASSQGRDGDTIYF. CDR3 DNA sequence: TGCGCCAGCAGCCAAGGACGGGATGGAGACACCATATATTTT.

This clonotype occurred many times. This chain links TRBV20-1 with TRBJ2-7; the match to TRBD2 covers 14 bases. This CDR3 spans 18 amino acids. In germline, CDR1 is DFQATT, CDR2 SNEGSKA (reference sequence). With V trimmed by 2 bases and J by 0 bases, 9 bases remained unmatched. The CDR3 coding sequence is TGCAGTGCTAGAAAATCGGGACTAGCGGGGGTGAGCTCCTACGAGCAGTACTTC. It translates to CSARKSGLAGVSSYEQYF.